Following are 4 T cell receptor beta chains from one sample sequenced in a study of cytomegalovirus exposure and HLA in healthy donors. Both 60 Vbeta primers and 13 Jbeta primers went into the PCR. The repertoire was sequenced with immunoSEQ multiplex PCR; TCRdb's copy has only in-frame clones and lacks some. Among approximately 170,000 clones, more than 60% were seen once, and the ten largest hold 5.5% to 7.5%. The sequenced material came from PBMCs. All receptors derive from a woman aged 40 to 50 in good health and CMV-seropositive.

This clone was seen more than once but under ten times. The chain is built from TRBV5-4 and TRBJ2-3, with 9 bases aligning to TRBD1. V gave up 3 bases and J gave up 2 bases; unmatched junction bases: 7. The CDR3 is 16 amino acids. In germline, CDR1 is SGHNT, CDR2 YYREEE (reference sequence). CDR3 bases: TGTGCCAGCAGCTATATCGGGACAGGGTTCACAGATACGCAGTATTTT. Translated, it gives CASSYIGTGFTDTQYF.

The rearrangement joins TRBV7-2 to TRBJ1-6, with TRBD1 matching 9 bases. Germline CDR1 SGHTA, CDR2 FQGNSA. The CDR3 runs 17 residues. V was pared by 3 bases and J by 0 bases, with 3 bases of the junction left unmatched. The CDR3 here is CASSFGTGSSYNSPLHF. The DNA for the CDR3 is TGTGCCAGCAGCTTCGGGACAGGGAGCTCCTATAATTCACCCCTCCACTTT. The variable domain in full, completed from reference TRBV7-2 and TRBJ1-6, reads GAGVSQSPSNKVTEKGKDVELRCDPISGHTALYWYRQSLGQGLEFLIYFQGNSAPDKSGLPSDRFSAERTGGSVSTLTIQRTQQEDSAVYLCASSFGTGSSYNSPLHFGNGTRLTVT.

The V call is TRBV30, the J call TRBJ2-1, with D possibly being TRBD2 (5 bases). Trimming removed 4 bases from V and 8 bases from J, with 15 bases in between. This CDR3 spans 13 amino acids. The germline CDR1 and CDR2 sequences are GTSNPN and SVGIG (reference sequence). CDR3 nucleotides: TGTGCCTGGAAAGGGCCGGGGTTCGATGAGCAGTTCTTC. Its translation: CAWKGPGFDEQFF. The full variable domain, its missing parts supplied by reference TRBV30 and TRBJ2-1, is SQTIHQWPATLVQPVGSPLSLECTVEGTSNPNLYWYRQAAGRGLQLLFYSVGIGQISSEVPQNLSASRPQDRQFILSSKKLLLSDSGFYLCAWKGPGFDEQFFGPGTRLTVL.

The chain uses TRBV2 and TRBJ2-5, with a weak D call TRBD2 (5 bases). Germline V gives CDR1 SNHLY, CDR2 FYNNEI. The CDR3 consists of 14 residues. The V and J ends lost 2 bases and 10 bases respectively, with 17 bases between them. The CDR3 region is CASSESEGRRIQYF. Here the CDR3 DNA reads TGTGCCAGCAGTGAAAGCGAGGGCCGGAGGATCCAGTACTTC.